The present T cell receptor beta chain was sequenced within a study of human T cells and chemical hapten exposure. The sample's time point: patch test 3, about 24 weeks after DPC sensitization. Treatment: therapeutic diphenylcyclopropenone sensitization with weekly scalp DPC. TCRdb recomputed calls from the RACE reads with MiXCR, one row per CDR3 protein. The table records some 74,000 distinct CDR3 sequences, 10% to 15% of them present only once. This clonotype was picked up many times. This clonotype was obtained from a woman aged 50 to 60 with alopecia areata. Some clones in this sample may be carry-over from other donors' samples. The sequencing used whole blood, collected in connection with sensitization to the hapten diphenylcyclopropenone (DPC).

CDR3 bases: TGTGCCAGCAGTAGGGACACTGAAGCTTTCTTT. Encoded protein: CASSRDTEAFF. This chain connects TRBV6-5 to TRBJ1-1, with no clear D. CDR1 and CDR2 from the germline V gene are MNHEY and SVGAGI. V was trimmed by 5 bases and J by 3 bases, leaving 4 bases between them. CDR3 size: 11 residues.